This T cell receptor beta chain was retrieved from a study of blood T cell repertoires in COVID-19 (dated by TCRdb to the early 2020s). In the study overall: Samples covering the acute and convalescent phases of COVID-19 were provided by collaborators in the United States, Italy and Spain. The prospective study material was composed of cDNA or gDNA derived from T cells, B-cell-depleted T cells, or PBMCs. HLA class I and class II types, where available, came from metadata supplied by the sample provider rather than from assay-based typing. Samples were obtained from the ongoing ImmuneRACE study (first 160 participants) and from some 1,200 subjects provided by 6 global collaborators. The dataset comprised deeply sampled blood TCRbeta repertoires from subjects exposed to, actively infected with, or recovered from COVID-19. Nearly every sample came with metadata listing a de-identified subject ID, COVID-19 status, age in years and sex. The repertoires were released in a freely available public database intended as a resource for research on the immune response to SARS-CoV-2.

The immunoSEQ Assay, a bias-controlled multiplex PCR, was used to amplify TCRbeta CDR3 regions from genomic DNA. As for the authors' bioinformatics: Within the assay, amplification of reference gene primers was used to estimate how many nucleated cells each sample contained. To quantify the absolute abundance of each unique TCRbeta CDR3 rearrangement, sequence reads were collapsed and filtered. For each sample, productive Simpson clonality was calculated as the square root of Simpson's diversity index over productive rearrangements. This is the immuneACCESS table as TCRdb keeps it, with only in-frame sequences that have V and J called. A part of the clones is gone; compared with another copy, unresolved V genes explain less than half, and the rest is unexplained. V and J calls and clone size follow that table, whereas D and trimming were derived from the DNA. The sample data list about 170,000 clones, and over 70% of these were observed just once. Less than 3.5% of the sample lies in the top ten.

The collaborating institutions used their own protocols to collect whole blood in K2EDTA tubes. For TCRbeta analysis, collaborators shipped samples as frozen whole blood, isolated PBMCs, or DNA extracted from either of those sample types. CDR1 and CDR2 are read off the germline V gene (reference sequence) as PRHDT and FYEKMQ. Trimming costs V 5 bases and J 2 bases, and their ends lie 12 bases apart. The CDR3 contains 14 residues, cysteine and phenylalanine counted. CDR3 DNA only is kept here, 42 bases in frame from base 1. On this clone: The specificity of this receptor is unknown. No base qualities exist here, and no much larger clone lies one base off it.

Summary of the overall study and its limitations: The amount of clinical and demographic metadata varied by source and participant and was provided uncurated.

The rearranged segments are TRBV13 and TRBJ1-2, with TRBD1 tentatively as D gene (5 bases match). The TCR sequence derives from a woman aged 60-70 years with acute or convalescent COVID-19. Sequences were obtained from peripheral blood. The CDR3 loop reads CASSARDGNYGYTF. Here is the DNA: TGTGCCAGCAGCGCGCGGGACGGGAACTATGGCTACACCTTC.